Listed below are T cell receptor beta chains from one sample, sequenced in a study of control samples from healthy donors and cancer patients. Repertoires were generated with immunoSEQ multiplex PCR, while TCRdb's copy carries only in-frame clones and drops some. The table includes tens of thousands of clones, approximately 89% detected once. The sample comprised PBMCs. The receptors derive from a man aged 55-75 years with colorectal cancer. Each CDR3 is given without its conserved first and last residue. A D gene is named only where the DNA matches it firmly.

V,D,J,CDR3
TRBV13,-,TRBJ1-2,ASSFDGNYGYT
TRBV6-5,TRBD1,TRBJ2-7,ASSWGQGAHEQY
TRBV6-6,-,TRBJ2-2,ASKDTGRGSGELF
TRBV7-6,-,TRBJ2-5,ASSPRVGGPVETQY
TRBV9,-,TRBJ1-1,ASSDAGIMNTEAF
TRBV24-1,TRBD2,TRBJ2-3,ATSDPGLVGTDTQY
TRBV6-5,-,TRBJ1-4,ASSPEENEKLF
TRBV18,-,TRBJ1-2,ASSFDSNYGYT
TRBV10-3,TRBD2,TRBJ2-5,AISEGLAPFYQETQY
TRBV6-2/TRBV6-3,-,TRBJ2-3,ASSYSGVDTQY
TRBV6-5,TRBD2,TRBJ2-2,ASSQMSGSAGELF
TRBV2,-,TRBJ1-5,ASSGGQLQPQH
TRBV27,-,TRBJ1-6,ASRMGGPHSPLH
TRBV14,-,TRBJ1-6,ASSLPWGSPLH
TRBV6-5,-,TRBJ1-5,ASSRTEYQPQH
TRBV3-1/TRBV3-2,TRBD1,TRBJ2-7,ASSGDRGGYEQY
TRBV7-8,-,TRBJ1-5,ASSPMTGRNQPQH
TRBV5-5,TRBD2,TRBJ2-7,ASRRASGDSYEQY
TRBV12-3/TRBV12-4,-,TRBJ2-7,ASSPSLYEQY
TRBV11-3,-,TRBJ2-2,ASSSGRVGTGELF
TRBV7-9,-,TRBJ1-4,ASSFSEPRSNEKLF
TRBV12-3/TRBV12-4,-,TRBJ2-3,ASSLDLADTQY
TRBV7-2,TRBD1,TRBJ1-5,ASSSDRALGQPQH